The rows below give T cell receptor beta chains drawn from one sample of a study of T cell responses to AZD1222 COVID-19 vaccine. Assay: immunoSEQ multiplex PCR; the TCRdb copy retains only in-frame clones and omits some. Among some 90,000 clones, around nine tenths were seen once, and the ten largest hold 2.4%. This specimen was peripheral blood, taken on day 0 of AZD1222 vaccination. The receptors stem from an adult in good health. The CDR3 runs from the conserved cysteine through the conserved F or W. A D gene is named only where the DNA matches it firmly. Rows may omit the clone size; those that give it use once, few, many or a size class.

j_call,cdr3_length,clone_size,v_call,d_call,cdr3_aa,cdr3_nt
TRBJ2-4,16,.,TRBV9,.,CATTAHRALAKNIQYF,TGTGCCACCACGGCCCATCGGGCCCTAGCCAAAAACATTCAGTACTTC
TRBJ1-2,12,.,TRBV13,.,CASSQGRYGYTF,TGTGCCAGCAGCCAGGGACGGTATGGCTACACCTTC
TRBJ1-2,17,.,TRBV7-2,.,CASSLEVWGLRASGYTF,TGTGCCAGCAGCTTAGAGGTGTGGGGTTTGAGGGCCTCTGGCTACACCTTC
TRBJ2-7,14,.,TRBV15,.,CATSRDWKAPEQYF,TGTGCCACCAGCAGAGATTGGAAGGCCCCCGAGCAGTACTTC
TRBJ2-1,12,.,TRBV2,TRBD1,CASKSGGNEQFF,TGTGCCAGCAAGTCAGGGGGCAATGAGCAGTTCTTC
TRBJ1-2,13,once,TRBV7-9,TRBD1,CASSAGQDYGYTF,TGTGCCAGCAGCGCGGGACAGGACTATGGCTACACCTTC
TRBJ2-1,14,.,TRBV9,.,CASSVQAEYNEQFF,TGTGCCAGCAGCGTACAGGCCGAGTACAATGAGCAGTTCTTC
TRBJ1-1,11,.,TRBV29-1,.,CSVDRSAKAFF,TGCAGCGTTGATAGGTCAGCTAAAGCTTTCTTT
TRBJ1-3,13,medium-sized,TRBV12-3/TRBV12-4,TRBD1,CASSLGQGNTIYF,TGTGCCAGCAGTTTGGGACAGGGAAACACCATATATTTT
TRBJ2-7,11,few,TRBV12-3/TRBV12-4,.,CASSQNYEQYF,TGTGCCAGCTCCCAGAACTACGAGCAGTACTTC
TRBJ2-7,12,.,TRBV6-5,.,CASSYLAYEQYF,TGTGCCAGCAGTTATCTAGCCTACGAGCAGTACTTC
TRBJ2-7,15,.,TRBV7-9,.,CASSPEEWKYYEQYF,TGTGCCAGCAGCCCAGAAGAATGGAAGTACTACGAGCAGTACTTC
TRBJ2-1,11,.,TRBV10-3,.,CATRGLDEQFF,TGTGCCACGAGGGGTCTTGATGAGCAGTTCTTC
TRBJ1-4,12,.,TRBV24-1,.,CATSSQNEKLFF,TGTGCCACCAGTTCCCAGAATGAAAAACTGTTTTTT
TRBJ1-1,9,.,TRBV29-1,.,CSVGDPWIF,TGCAGCGTTGGTGACCCATGGATTTTT
TRBJ2-7,15,.,TRBV5-1,.,CASSPGGSTLYEQYF,TGCGCCAGCAGCCCTGGTGGGTCAACCCTCTACGAGCAGTACTTC
TRBJ2-1,18,.,TRBV7-8,TRBD2,CASGSGSILQRGGNEQFF,TGTGCCAGCGGTTCTGGGTCCATACTCCAGCGGGGGGGCAATGAGCAGTTCTTC
TRBJ2-3,15,.,TRBV6-5,.,CASSLLARGADTQYF,TGTGCCAGCAGTCTCTTAGCGCGCGGGGCAGATACGCAGTATTTT
TRBJ1-1,14,.,TRBV25-1,TRBD1,CASSPGGMNTEAFF,TGTGCCAGCAGTCCAGGGGGCATGAACACTGAAGCTTTCTTT
TRBJ1-2,12,.,TRBV7-9,.,CASSSRDFGYTF,TGTGCCAGCAGCTCGCGGGACTTTGGCTACACCTTC
TRBJ1-2,16,.,TRBV18,TRBD1,CASSLSDREGTYGYTF,TGTGCCAGCTCACTTTCGGACAGGGAAGGAACATATGGCTACACCTTC
TRBJ1-5,16,.,TRBV5-6,.,CASSSWTVDSNQPQHF,TGTGCCAGCAGCTCCTGGACAGTCGATAGCAATCAGCCCCAGCATTTT
TRBJ1-2,15,.,TRBV3-1/TRBV3-2,.,CASSQVTGANYGYTF,TGTGCCAGCAGCCAAGTGACCGGGGCAAACTATGGCTACACCTTC
TRBJ1-1,14,.,TRBV5-4,.,CASSLKSGLTEAFF,TGTGCCAGCAGCTTGAAGTCAGGGCTCACTGAAGCTTTCTTT
TRBJ1-6,15,.,TRBV4-3,.,CASSLGSLGDSPLHF,TGCGCCAGCAGCCTAGGATCGCTAGGGGATTCACCCCTCCACTTT
TRBJ2-2,14,once,TRBV5-1,.,CASSGVGNTGELFF,TGCGCCAGCAGCGGGGTCGGGAACACCGGGGAGCTGTTTTTT
TRBJ2-3,18,.,TRBV5-1,TRBD1,CASSLLSNADRLGDTQYF,TGCGCCAGCAGCTTGTTATCGAATGCGGACAGGCTCGGGGATACGCAGTATTTT
TRBJ2-3,16,.,TRBV24-1,TRBD1,CATSDPGQGEPDTQYF,TGTGCCACCAGTGATCCGGGACAGGGGGAACCAGATACGCAGTATTTT
TRBJ2-7,14,.,TRBV5-5,.,CASSIREISYEQYF,TGTGCCAGCAGCATCAGGGAAATCTCCTACGAGCAGTACTTC
TRBJ1-5,15,.,TRBV27,TRBD1,CASKTDRSGNQPQHF,TGTGCCAGCAAAACGGACAGGTCTGGTAATCAGCCCCAGCATTTT
TRBJ1-5,14,.,TRBV2,.,CASTQGGRGQPQHF,TGTGCCAGCACCCAGGGTGGACGCGGTCAGCCCCAGCATTTT
TRBJ1-2,13,.,TRBV5-1,.,CASSSLWGDGYTF,TGCGCCAGCAGCTCCCTTTGGGGCGATGGCTACACCTTC
TRBJ1-1,18,.,TRBV4-3,.,CASSQDLARVDRGTEAFF,TGCGCCAGCAGCCAAGATCTTGCCAGGGTTGATAGAGGCACTGAAGCTTTCTTT
TRBJ2-2,15,.,TRBV19,.,CASSYRALTTGELFF,TGTGCCAGTAGCTACAGGGCCCTCACAACCGGGGAGCTGTTTTTT
TRBJ2-5,14,.,TRBV2,TRBD1,CASSNGQGQETQYF,TGTGCCAGCAGCAACGGACAGGGCCAAGAGACCCAGTACTTC
TRBJ2-7,14,.,TRBV6-5,TRBD2,CATTGTSGKYEQYF,TGTGCCACAACCGGGACTAGCGGGAAATACGAGCAGTACTTC
TRBJ2-1,19,.,TRBV5-1,.,CASSAGTLKASGGGNEQFF,TGCGCCAGCAGCGCCGGGACTCTAAAGGCCTCAGGGGGAGGGAATGAGCAGTTCTTC
TRBJ2-3,16,.,TRBV10-2,.,CASSEPTPAVGDTQYF,TGCGCCAGCAGTGAACCGACGCCGGCGGTGGGAGATACGCAGTATTTT
TRBJ2-2,16,.,TRBV7-8,TRBD1,CASNGQGAGWTGELFF,TGTGCCAGCAATGGACAGGGGGCGGGTTGGACCGGGGAGCTGTTTTTT
TRBJ2-1,17,.,TRBV7-8,TRBD2,CASSSRLAGGSYNEQFF,TGTGCCAGCAGCTCCAGGCTAGCGGGAGGTTCTTACAATGAGCAGTTCTTC
TRBJ2-7,16,.,TRBV5-5,.,CASSLDVGDPSYEQYF,TGTGCCAGCAGCTTGGATGTCGGGGATCCTTCCTACGAGCAGTACTTC
TRBJ1-1,14,.,TRBV7-2,.,CASSLAGQSTEAFF,TGTGCCAGCAGCTTAGCAGGGCAGAGCACTGAAGCTTTCTTT
TRBJ1-4,15,.,TRBV27,.,CASSLLGSRNEKLFF,TGTGCCAGCAGTTTGCTTGGATCAAGGAATGAAAAACTGTTTTTT
TRBJ2-1,15,few,TRBV5-6,.,CASSFYRGVSNEQFF,TGTGCCAGCAGCTTCTACCGGGGAGTTAGTAATGAGCAGTTCTTC
TRBJ1-1,12,.,TRBV7-8,.,CASSQNRQGAFF,TGTGCCAGCAGCCAAAACAGACAAGGAGCTTTCTTT
TRBJ2-7,11,.,TRBV7-2,.,CASSLGIEQYF,TGTGCCAGCAGCTTAGGGATCGAGCAGTACTTC
TRBJ2-1,15,.,TRBV5-1,.,CASSGGQSSYNEQFF,TGCGCCAGCAGCGGTGGACAAAGCTCCTACAATGAGCAGTTCTTC
TRBJ2-5,15,.,TRBV7-3,TRBD2,CASSLRPSGEETQYF,TGTGCCAGCAGCTTAAGGCCTAGCGGGGAAGAGACCCAGTACTTC
TRBJ1-2,14,.,TRBV7-8,.,CASSLERHDYGYTF,TGTGCCAGCAGCTTGGAACGGCACGACTATGGCTACACCTTC
TRBJ1-2,14,few,TRBV29-1,TRBD1,CSVPRQGEYYGYTF,TGCAGCGTCCCACGACAGGGGGAATACTATGGCTACACCTTC
TRBJ1-6,15,.,TRBV6-6,.,CASSYVRDPNSPLHF,TGTGCCAGCAGTTACGTCAGGGACCCTAATTCACCCCTCCACTTT
TRBJ2-1,15,.,TRBV9,TRBD2,CASSLSGGSHNEQFF,TGTGCCAGCAGCCTCAGCGGGGGATCCCACAATGAGCAGTTCTTC
TRBJ2-7,15,.,TRBV27,TRBD1,CASSSAGTGDYEQYF,TGTGCCAGCAGTTCCGCCGGGACAGGGGACTACGAGCAGTACTTC
TRBJ1-2,14,.,TRBV11-2,.,CASSLGAGVGGYTF,TGTGCCAGCAGCTTAGGGGCAGGGGTCGGGGGCTACACCTTC
TRBJ1-2,11,.,TRBV30,TRBD1,CAWTTGGGYTF,TGTGCCTGGACGACAGGGGGTGGCTACACCTTC